Each of the 24 T cell receptor beta chains below was sequenced from the same sample in a study of cytomegalovirus exposure and HLA in healthy donors. PCR amplification relied on 60 Vbeta primers (plus 13 Jbeta primers). TCRdb's copy holds only in-frame clones and misses some; the assay was immunoSEQ multiplex PCR. This table holds 160,000 or so clones, 79% found once. Specimen: PBMCs. The receptors here all came from a woman in her thirties or forties in good health and CMV-seronegative.

This clone showed up just once. This sample also contains other DNA sequences that code for the same CDR3. This chain joins TRBV5-1 and TRBJ1-4; D might be TRBD1 (6 bases). Germline V gene data show CDR1 as SGHRS and CDR2 as YFSETQ. The CDR3 contains 14 residues. The V end lost 1 base, the J end lost 3 bases, and 7 bases lay between the germline ends. The CDR3 loop reads CASSLTGSNEKLFF. In nucleotides, the CDR3 is TGCGCCAGCAGCTTGACAGGGTCTAATGAAAAACTGTTTTTT.

A single count supports this clone. No DNA is shown, since the ends of the CDR3 on it are uncertain; the CDR3 is the one TCRdb lists. The chain is built from TRBV30 and TRBJ1-2; the table names TRBD1, a call not compared with the DNA. CDR1 GTSNPN and CDR2 SVGIG come from the germline V gene (reference sequence). The CDR3 is 13 residues long, counting both termini. The CDR3 is CAFPTGRNYGCTF.

This clone came up a few times. The chain employs TRBV5-1 and TRBJ2-2, with TRBD2 as a possible D gene (6 bases). V was shortened by 3 bases and J by 1 base, with 10 bases between the two germline ends. The CDR3 loop spans 15 amino acids. Germline loops: CDR1 SGHRS, CDR2 YFSETQ. In DNA, the CDR3 is TGCGCCAGCAGCTGGAGGGACGGGAACACCGGGGAGCTGTTTTTT. Amino acids: CASSWRDGNTGELFF. Combining the CDR3 with reference TRBV5-1 and TRBJ2-2 gives the whole variable domain KAGVTQTPRYLIKTRGQQVTLSCSPISGHRSVSWYQQTPGQGLQFLFEYFSETQRNKGNFPGRFSGRQFSNSRSEMNVSTLELGDSALYLCASSWRDGNTGELFFGEGSRLTVL.

The chain links TRBV6-5 to TRBJ1-1; possibly TRBD1 for D (5 bases). The CDR3 runs to 11 residues. CDR1 and CDR2 (germline): MNHEY, SVGAGI. Trimming removed 9 bases at V and 8 bases at J, with 13 bases between. The CDR3 sequence is CASTLGVEAFF. In DNA form, the CDR3 reads TGTGCCAGTACGTTAGGGGTGGAAGCTTTCTTT.

The chain employs TRBV7-2 and TRBJ1-4; 11 nucleotides match TRBD1. This CDR3 is 16 amino acids long. With V trimmed by 2 bases and J by 7 bases, 6 bases remained unmatched. Per germline, CDR1 SGHTA and CDR2 FQGNSA. For the CDR3, the DNA is TGTGCCAGCAGCTTATCTTGGGGACAGGGGGGTGAAAAACTGTTTTTT. Its protein product is CASSLSWGQGGEKLFF.

V and J are TRBV9 and TRBJ2-1; D is unresolved. V lost 0 bases, J lost 0 bases, and 7 bases lay in between. The CDR3 extends over 15 amino acids. The germline V gene has CDR1 SGDLS and CDR2 YYNGEE. The CDR3 sequence is CASSVGGNSYNEQFF. As DNA, the CDR3 is TGTGCCAGCAGCGTAGGCGGCAACTCCTACAATGAGCAGTTCTTC.

The gene calls are TRBV14 and TRBJ1-1; maybe TRBD1 (5 bases). Per germline, CDR1 SGHDN and CDR2 FVKESK. The CDR3 sequence is 14 residues long. Trimming shortened V by 4 bases and J by 4 bases, and 13 bases separated the two germline ends. CDR3 sequence reads: CASSRPAGFTEAFF. Here the CDR3 DNA reads TGTGCCAGCAGCCGCCCCGCAGGGTTCACTGAAGCTTTCTTT.

This clone was counted once. The chain uses TRBV7-6 and TRBJ2-1; 7 positions match TRBD2. After removal of 5 bases from V and 0 bases from J, the junction contained 10 bases not matched to a gene. CDR3 length equals 17 residues. Germline CDR1 is SGHVS and CDR2 is FNYEAQ. CDR3 protein: CASSARLAFSSYNEQFF. DNA for the CDR3: TGTGCCAGCAGCGCCAGACTAGCCTTCAGCTCCTACAATGAGCAGTTCTTC.

V usage is TRBV19 and J usage is TRBJ1-2; the D is unclear. Trimming cost V 3 bases and J 4 bases, with 6 bases left between them. Germline V gene data show CDR1 as LNHDA and CDR2 as SQIVND (reference sequence). CDR3 size: 12 residues. The CDR3 nucleotides are TGTGCCAGTAGTATTCAGTCCTATGGCTACACCTTC. Translating gives CASSIQSYGYTF. Filled out from reference TRBV19 and TRBJ1-2, the complete variable domain reads DGGITQSPKYLFRKEGQNVTLSCEQNLNHDAMYWYRQDPGQGLRLIYYSQIVNDFQKGDIAEGYSVSREKKESFPLTVTSAQKNPTAFYLCASSIQSYGYTFGSGTRLTVV.

The chain joins TRBV27 to TRBJ2-1, with 10 bases that match TRBD1. CDR3 size: 12 residues. Trimming cost V 3 bases and J 11 bases; bases outside gene matches: 1. Germline V gene data show CDR1 as MNHEY and CDR2 as SMNVEV (reference sequence). CDR3 amino acids: CASSFDRGQQFF. DNA of the CDR3: TGTGCCAGCAGTTTCGACAGGGGGCAGCAGTTCTTC.

The rearrangement joins TRBV18 to TRBJ2-7; 8 bases map to TRBD1. Germline assignment: CDR1 KGHSH and CDR2 LQKENI. Trimming cost V 3 bases and J 3 bases; bases outside gene matches: 4. The CDR3 length is 14 residues. The CDR3 loop is CASSPGQELYEQYF. As DNA, the CDR3 is TGTGCCAGCTCACCGGGACAGGAACTCTACGAGCAGTACTTC.

J is TRBJ1-2 and V is TRBV7-2, with 7 bases aligning to TRBD1. V gave up 6 bases and J gave up 0 bases; unmatched junction bases: 13. The CDR3 loop spans 17 amino acids. CDR1 SGHTA and CDR2 FQGNSA come from the germline V gene. Here the CDR3 reads CASSGGGTVRSNYGYTF. DNA for the CDR3: TGTGCCAGCAGTGGAGGAGGGACAGTCCGTTCTAACTATGGCTACACCTTC.

The chain carries TRBV28 and TRBJ1-5; the D gene is possibly TRBD1 (5 bases). The CDR3 runs 14 residues. Trimming took 6 bases from V and 4 from J, leaving 13 bases between them. Germline CDR1 and CDR2: MDHEN and SYDVKM. CDR3 sequence: CASRTDRLNQPQHF. Here the CDR3 DNA reads TGTGCCAGCAGGACCGACAGATTAAATCAGCCCCAGCATTTT.

The chain carries TRBV5-1 and TRBJ1-6, with 9 bases fitting TRBD1. Germline V gene sequence: CDR1 SGHRS, CDR2 YFSETQ. The CDR3 is 15 amino acids. The trim removed 4 bases at V and 9 bases at J, leaving 8 bases unmatched. Written as DNA, the CDR3 is TGCGCCAGCAGCCAAACCGGGACAGGGAGTTCACCCCTCCACTTT. Protein sequence: CASSQTGTGSSPLHF.

CDR3 nucleotides: TGTGCCAGCAGCCCCCCCAGTTACAATCAGCCCCAGCATTTT. Translation gives CASSPPSYNQPQHF. The chain links TRBV28 to TRBJ1-5; D is uncertain. Trimming left V 6 bases short and J 3 bases short, with 12 bases between. The CDR3 sequence is 14 residues long. Per germline, CDR1 MDHEN and CDR2 SYDVKM.

The V gene is TRBV6-6, the J gene TRBJ2-1; TRBD1 agrees at 8 bases. V lost 5 bases and J lost 2; bases outside the gene matches: 5. CDR1 is MNHNY and CDR2 is SVGAGI in the germline V gene (reference sequence). The CDR3 has 15 residues. For the CDR3, the DNA is TGTGCCAGCAGTCGGCCGGGACAGGCCTACAATGAGCAGTTCTTC. It is translated as CASSRPGQAYNEQFF.

V is TRBV7-2 and J is TRBJ2-2, with a tentative D call TRBD1 (6 bases). The germline V gene has CDR1 SGHTA and CDR2 FQGNSA. The CDR3 runs 14 residues. V was trimmed by 3 bases and J by 1 base, leaving 6 bases between them. As DNA, the CDR3 is TGTGCCAGCAGCTTGGGACAGAACACCGGGGAGCTGTTTTTT. Its protein product is CASSLGQNTGELFF.

The CDR3 loop reads CATSRDQGVEQFF. The CDR3 DNA reads as TGTGCCACCAGCAGAGATCAAGGAGTTGAGCAGTTCTTC. J is TRBJ2-1 and V is TRBV15; D ambiguous. The CDR3 extends over 13 amino acids. From germline, CDR1 is LNHNV and CDR2 YYDKDF (reference sequence). V was shortened by 0 bases and J by 9 bases, with 9 bases between the two germline ends. The full variable domain, rest sourced from reference TRBV15 and TRBJ2-1, is DAMVIQNPRYQVTQFGKPVTLSCSQTLNHNVMYWYQQKSSQAPKLLFHYYDKDFNNEADTPDNFQSRRPNTSFCFLDIRSPGLGDTAMYLCATSRDQGVEQFFGPGTRLTVL.

This clone has a handful of counts. J is TRBJ2-5 and V is TRBV2; maybe TRBD2 (5 bases). The ends were cut back, 1 base at V and 5 bases at J, with 5 bases in the middle. The CDR3 contains 12 residues. The V gene's germline CDR1 is SNHLY and CDR2 FYNNEI. CDR3 DNA sequence: TGTGCCAGCAGTGAAGGAGGGGAGACCCAGTACTTC. It translates to CASSEGGETQYF.

J is TRBJ2-7 and V is TRBV29-1, with unresolved D. The CDR3 loop spans 12 amino acids. Germline V gene lookup returns CDR1 SQVTM and CDR2 ANQGSEA. V gave up 5 bases and J gave up 6 bases, with 14 bases separating them. CDR3 nucleotides: TGCAGCGTTCACTACCTCGCCGGCGAGCAGTACTTC. It codes for CSVHYLAGEQYF.

This clone was counted between two and nine times. The chain joins TRBV28 to TRBJ2-7, with D perhaps matching TRBD2 (5 bases). V lost 10 bases, J lost 1 base, and 14 bases lay in between. This CDR3 has 13 amino acids. CDR1 and CDR2 (germline): MDHEN, SYDVKM. Here the CDR3 DNA reads TGTGCCACCTTCCTACGGGGTTCCTACGAGCAGTACTTC. This translates into CATFLRGSYEQYF.

V and J are TRBV7-9 and TRBJ2-5, with 7 bases identical to TRBD2. The CDR3 is 14 residues long. The J segment lost 5 bases and the V segment lost 7 bases, leaving 10 bases of the junction unmatched. The germline CDR1 and CDR2 sequences are SEHNR and FQNEAQ (reference sequence). CDR3 loop: CASTTEGGYETQYF. Here the CDR3 DNA reads TGTGCCAGCACAACCGAGGGAGGGTACGAGACCCAGTACTTC.

This clone was found a few times. The rearrangement uses TRBV30 and TRBJ2-7; TRBD2 is a possible D gene (7 bases). Germline values: CDR1 GTSNPN, CDR2 SVGIG (reference sequence). The CDR3 totals 15 residues. Trimming cost V 3 bases and J 5 bases, with 20 bases left between them. CDR3 in amino acids: CAWRGGDIAPNEQYF. CDR3 in DNA: TGTGCCTGGAGAGGGGGGGACATAGCTCCTAACGAGCAGTACTTC.

The J gene is TRBJ2-5, the V gene TRBV19, with 11 bases lining up with TRBD2. This CDR3 region has 15 residues. With V trimmed by 4 bases and J by 2 bases, 3 bases remained unmatched. Germline CDR1 reads LNHDA; CDR2 reads SQIVND (reference sequence). CDR3 protein: CASSKGTSGQETQYF. Written as DNA, the CDR3 is TGTGCCAGTAGTAAGGGGACTAGCGGACAAGAGACCCAGTACTTC.